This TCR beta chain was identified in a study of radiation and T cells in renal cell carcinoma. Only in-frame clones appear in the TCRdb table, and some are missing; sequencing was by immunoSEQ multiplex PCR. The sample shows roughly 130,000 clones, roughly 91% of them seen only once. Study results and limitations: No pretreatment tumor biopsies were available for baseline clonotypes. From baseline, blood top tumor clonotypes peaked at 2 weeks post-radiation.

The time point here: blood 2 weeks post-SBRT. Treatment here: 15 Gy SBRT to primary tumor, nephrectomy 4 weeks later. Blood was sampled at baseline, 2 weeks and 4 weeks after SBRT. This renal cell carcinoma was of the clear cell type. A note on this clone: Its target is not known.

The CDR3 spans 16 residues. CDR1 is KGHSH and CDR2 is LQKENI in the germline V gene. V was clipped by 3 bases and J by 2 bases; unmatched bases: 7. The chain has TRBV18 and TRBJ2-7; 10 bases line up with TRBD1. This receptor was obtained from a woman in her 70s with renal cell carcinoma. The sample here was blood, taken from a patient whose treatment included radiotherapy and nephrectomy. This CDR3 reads CASSPPGQGRPYEQYF. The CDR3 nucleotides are TGTGCCAGCTCACCTCCGGGACAGGGGCGTCCCTACGAGCAGTACTTC.